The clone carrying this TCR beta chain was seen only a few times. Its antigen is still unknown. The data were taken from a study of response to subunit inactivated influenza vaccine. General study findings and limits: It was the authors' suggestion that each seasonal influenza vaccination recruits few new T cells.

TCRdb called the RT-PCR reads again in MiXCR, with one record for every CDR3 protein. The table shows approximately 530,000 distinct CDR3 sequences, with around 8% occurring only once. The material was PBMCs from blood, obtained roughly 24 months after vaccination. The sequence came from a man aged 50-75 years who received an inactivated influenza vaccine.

CDR3 protein: CSVDGGQETQYF. In DNA form, the CDR3 reads TGCAGCGTTGATGGTGGTCAAGAGACCCAGTACTTC. The V and J genes are TRBV29-1 and TRBJ2-5; D is ambiguous. Germline loops: CDR1 SQVTM, CDR2 ANQGSEA. The V end was cut by 3 bases, the J end by 2 bases, with 7 bases between. This CDR3 has 12 residues.